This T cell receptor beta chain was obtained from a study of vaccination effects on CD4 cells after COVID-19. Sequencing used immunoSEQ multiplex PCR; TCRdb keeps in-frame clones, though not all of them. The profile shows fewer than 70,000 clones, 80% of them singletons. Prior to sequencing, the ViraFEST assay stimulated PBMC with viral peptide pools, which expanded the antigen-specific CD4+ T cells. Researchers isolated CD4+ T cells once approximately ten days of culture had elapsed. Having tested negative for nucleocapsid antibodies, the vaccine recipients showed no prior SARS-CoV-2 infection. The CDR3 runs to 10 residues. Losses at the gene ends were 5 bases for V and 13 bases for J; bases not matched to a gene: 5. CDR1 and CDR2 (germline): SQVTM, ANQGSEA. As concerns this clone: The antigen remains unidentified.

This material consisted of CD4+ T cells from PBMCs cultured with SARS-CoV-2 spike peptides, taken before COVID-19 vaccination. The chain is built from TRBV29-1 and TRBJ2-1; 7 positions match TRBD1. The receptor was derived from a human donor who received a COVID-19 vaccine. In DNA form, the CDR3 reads TGCAGCGTTAGACAGGGCAATCAGTTCTTC. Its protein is CSVRQGNQFF.